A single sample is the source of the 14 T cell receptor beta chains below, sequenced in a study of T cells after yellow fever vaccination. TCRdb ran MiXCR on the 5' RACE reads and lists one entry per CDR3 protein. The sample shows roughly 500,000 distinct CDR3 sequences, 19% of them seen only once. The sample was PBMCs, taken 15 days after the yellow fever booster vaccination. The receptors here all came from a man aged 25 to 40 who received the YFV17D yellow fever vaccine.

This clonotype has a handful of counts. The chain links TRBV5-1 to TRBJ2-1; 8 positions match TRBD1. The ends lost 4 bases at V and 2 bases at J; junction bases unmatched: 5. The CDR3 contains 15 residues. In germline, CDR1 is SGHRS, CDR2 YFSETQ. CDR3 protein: CASSIRQGTYNEQFF. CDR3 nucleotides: TGCGCCAGCAGCATCAGACAGGGGACCTACAATGAGCAGTTCTTC.

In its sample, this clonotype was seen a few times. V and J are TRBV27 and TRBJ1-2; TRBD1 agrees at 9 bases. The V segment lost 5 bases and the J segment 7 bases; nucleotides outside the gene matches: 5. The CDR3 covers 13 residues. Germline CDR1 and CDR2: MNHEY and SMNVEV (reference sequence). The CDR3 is CASSKGQGLGYTF. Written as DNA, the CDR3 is TGTGCCAGCAGTAAGGGACAGGGTCTTGGCTACACCTTC.

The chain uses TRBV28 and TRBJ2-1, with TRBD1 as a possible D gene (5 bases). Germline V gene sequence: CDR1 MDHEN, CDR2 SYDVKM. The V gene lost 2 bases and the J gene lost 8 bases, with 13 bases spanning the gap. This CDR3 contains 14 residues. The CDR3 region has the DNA TGTGCCAGCAGTTTAATGGCAGGGTGGGATGAGCAGTTCTTC. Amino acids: CASSLMAGWDEQFF.

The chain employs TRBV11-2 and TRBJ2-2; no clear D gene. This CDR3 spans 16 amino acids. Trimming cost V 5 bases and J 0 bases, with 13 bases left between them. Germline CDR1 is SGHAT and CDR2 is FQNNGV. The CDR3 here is CASSPRPPPNTGELFF. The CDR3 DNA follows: TGTGCCAGCAGCCCCCGACCACCCCCGAACACCGGGGAGCTGTTTTTT.

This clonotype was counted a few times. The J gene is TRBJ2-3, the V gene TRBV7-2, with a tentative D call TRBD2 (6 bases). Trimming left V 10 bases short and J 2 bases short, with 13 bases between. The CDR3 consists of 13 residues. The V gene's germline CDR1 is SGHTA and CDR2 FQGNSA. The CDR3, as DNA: TGTGCCACTCGGGGACTTTCCACAGATACGCAGTATTTT. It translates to CATRGLSTDTQYF.

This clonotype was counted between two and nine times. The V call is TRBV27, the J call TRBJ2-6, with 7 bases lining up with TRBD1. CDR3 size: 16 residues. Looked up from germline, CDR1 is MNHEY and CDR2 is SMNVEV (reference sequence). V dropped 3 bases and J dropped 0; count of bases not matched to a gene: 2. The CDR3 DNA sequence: TGTGCCAGCAGTTTGGGACAGTACTCTGGGGCCAACGTCCTGACTTTC. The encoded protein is CASSLGQYSGANVLTF. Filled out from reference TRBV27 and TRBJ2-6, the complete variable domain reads EAQVTQNPRYLITVTGKKLTVTCSQNMNHEYMSWYRQDPGLGLRQIYYSMNVEVTDKGDVPEGYKVSRKEKRNFPLILESPSPNQTSLYFCASSLGQYSGANVLTFGAGSRLTVL.

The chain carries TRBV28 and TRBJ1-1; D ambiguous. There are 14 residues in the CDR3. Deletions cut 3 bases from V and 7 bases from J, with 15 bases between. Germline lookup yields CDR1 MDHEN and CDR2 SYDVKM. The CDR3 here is CASSLTGSGREAFF. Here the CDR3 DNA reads TGTGCCAGCAGTTTGACCGGGTCGGGCCGTGAAGCTTTCTTT. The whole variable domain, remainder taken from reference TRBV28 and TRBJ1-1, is DVKVTQSSRYLVKRTGEKVFLECVQDMDHENMFWYRQDPGLGLRLIYFSYDVKMKEKGDIPEGYSVSREKKERFSLILESASTNQTSMYLCASSLTGSGREAFFGQGTRLTVV.

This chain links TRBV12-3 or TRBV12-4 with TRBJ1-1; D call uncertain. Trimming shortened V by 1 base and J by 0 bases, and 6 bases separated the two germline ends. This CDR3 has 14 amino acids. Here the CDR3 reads CASSLEGLNTEAFF. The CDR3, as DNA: TGTGCCAGCAGTTTAGAGGGATTGAACACTGAAGCTTTCTTT.

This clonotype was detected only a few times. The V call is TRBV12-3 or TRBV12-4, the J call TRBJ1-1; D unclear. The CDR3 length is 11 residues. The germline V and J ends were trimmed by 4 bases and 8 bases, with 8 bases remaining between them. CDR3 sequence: CASSSGTEAFF. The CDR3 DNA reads TGTGCCAGCAGTTCTGGAACCGAAGCTTTCTTT.

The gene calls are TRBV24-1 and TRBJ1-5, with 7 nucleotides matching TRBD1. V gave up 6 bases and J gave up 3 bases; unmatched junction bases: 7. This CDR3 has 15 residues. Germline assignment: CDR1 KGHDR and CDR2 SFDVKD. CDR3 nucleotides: TGTGCCACCAGTCGGACAGGAAAATTCAATCAGCCCCAGCATTTT. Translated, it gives CATSRTGKFNQPQHF.

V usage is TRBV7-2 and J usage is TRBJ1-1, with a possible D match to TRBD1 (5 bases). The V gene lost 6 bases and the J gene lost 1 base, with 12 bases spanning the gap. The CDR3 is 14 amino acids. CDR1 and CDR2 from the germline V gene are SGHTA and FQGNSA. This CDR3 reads CASRPGGGNTEAFF. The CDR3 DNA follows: TGTGCCAGCAGGCCTGGGGGGGGGAACACTGAAGCTTTCTTT.

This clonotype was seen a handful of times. This CDR3 reads CASRFGTGVSYEQYF. The DNA of the CDR3 is TGTGCCAGCAGATTTGGGACAGGGGTTTCCTACGAGCAGTACTTC. This rearrangement joins TRBV6-2 or TRBV6-3 to TRBJ2-7; 10 positions match TRBD1. Germline CDR1 and CDR2: MNHEY and SVGEGT. The CDR3 covers 15 residues. V lost 6 bases, J lost 1 base, and 6 bases stayed unmatched.

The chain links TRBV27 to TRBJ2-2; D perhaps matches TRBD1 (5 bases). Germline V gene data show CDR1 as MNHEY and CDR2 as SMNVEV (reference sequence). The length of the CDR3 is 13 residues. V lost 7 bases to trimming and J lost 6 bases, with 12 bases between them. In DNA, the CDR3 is TGTGCCAGCACCCTCCTAGGGGCCGGGGAGCTGTTTTTT. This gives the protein CASTLLGAGELFF.

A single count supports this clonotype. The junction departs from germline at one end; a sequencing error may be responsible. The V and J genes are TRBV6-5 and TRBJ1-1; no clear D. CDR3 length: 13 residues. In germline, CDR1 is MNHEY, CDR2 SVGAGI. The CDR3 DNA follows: TGTACCAGCAGTTACTCGATTCGAGATGAAGCTTTCTTT. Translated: CTSSYSIRDEAFF.